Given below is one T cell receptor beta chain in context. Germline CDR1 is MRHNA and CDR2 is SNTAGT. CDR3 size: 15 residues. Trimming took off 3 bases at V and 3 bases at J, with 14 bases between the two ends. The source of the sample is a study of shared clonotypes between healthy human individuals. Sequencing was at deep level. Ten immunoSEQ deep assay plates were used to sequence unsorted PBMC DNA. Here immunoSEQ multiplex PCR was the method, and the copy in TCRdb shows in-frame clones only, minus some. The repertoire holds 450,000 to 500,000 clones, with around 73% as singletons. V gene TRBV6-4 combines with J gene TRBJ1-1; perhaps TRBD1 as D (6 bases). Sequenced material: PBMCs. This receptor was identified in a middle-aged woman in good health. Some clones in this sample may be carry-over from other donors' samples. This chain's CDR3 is CASSERGSRHTEAFF. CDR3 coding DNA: TGTGCCAGCAGTGAAAGGGGGTCAAGGCACACTGAAGCTTTCTTT.